What follows are 18 T cell receptor beta chains derived from one specimen sequenced in a study of blood T cell repertoires in COVID-19. Profiling relied on immunoSEQ multiplex PCR, and the TCRdb table lists in-frame clones only, not all of them. The sample shows 50,000 to 65,000 clones, 80% to 95% of them seen only once. The sequenced sample was peripheral blood. Receptors were obtained from a human donor in a cohort sampled during active COVID-19.

This clone was picked up a small number of times. The genes are TRBV6-2 or TRBV6-3 and TRBJ2-5, with D maybe TRBD2 (6 bases). Between the trimmed V and J ends, which lost 4 bases and 7 bases, there was a span of 7 bases. The CDR3 contains 11 residues. Germline assignment: CDR1 MNHEY and CDR2 SVGEGT. CDR3 in amino acids: CASSLGGTQYF. CDR3 nucleotides: TGTGCCAGCAGTTTGGGGGGGACCCAGTACTTC.

The chain carries TRBV30 and TRBJ2-1, with 7 positions matching TRBD1. Germline V lookup: CDR1 GTSNPN, CDR2 SVGIG (reference sequence). With V trimmed by 2 bases and J by 4 bases, 11 bases remained unmatched. The CDR3 is 16 residues long. In DNA form, the CDR3 reads TGTGCCTGGAGTCCAAACCGGGACAGCTTGTACAATGAGCAGTTCTTC. This translates into CAWSPNRDSLYNEQFF.

This clone was observed a handful of times. The chain combines TRBV7-9 with TRBJ2-7; D is unresolved. Germline values: CDR1 SEHNR, CDR2 FQNEAQ (reference sequence). V was pared by 2 bases and J by 5 bases, with 7 bases between. CDR3 length: 12 residues. CDR3 in DNA: TGTGCCAGCAGCTTAATTCAGGACGAGCAGTACTTC. It is translated as CASSLIQDEQYF.

The rearrangement uses TRBV3-1 (or the pseudogene TRBV3-2) and TRBJ1-5; weak D call: TRBD1 (6 bases). CDR3 length: 19 residues. The germline V gene has CDR1 LGHDT and CDR2 YNNKEL (reference sequence). V lost 1 base to trimming and J lost 0 bases, with 19 bases between them. CDR3 sequence reads: CASSQVQGRGVYSNQPQHF. The CDR3 region has the DNA TGTGCCAGCAGCCAAGTTCAGGGGAGGGGGGTTTATAGCAATCAGCCCCAGCATTTT.

This sequence joins TRBV6-2 or TRBV6-3 and TRBJ1-5; tentative D call: TRBD1 (5 bases). Deletions cut 2 bases from V and 6 bases from J, with 32 bases between. The germline gives CDR1 MNHEY, CDR2 SVGEGT. The CDR3 has 21 residues. This CDR3 is CASSYKFDAWTVRKDTQPQHF. The DNA of the CDR3 is TGTGCCAGCAGTTACAAATTCGACGCCTGGACCGTTCGGAAGGACACTCAGCCCCAGCATTTT.

The chain recombines TRBV5-1 with TRBJ1-1; D gene uncertain. Germline V gives CDR1 SGHRS, CDR2 YFSETQ. V was clipped by 2 bases and J by 1 base, with 9 bases between them. There are 14 residues in the CDR3. This chain's CDR3 is CASSFPDSNTEAFF. The CDR3 DNA sequence: TGCGCCAGCAGCTTCCCGGACTCGAACACTGAAGCTTTCTTT.

The V call is TRBV19, the J call TRBJ2-6, with 8 bases aligning to TRBD2. The J segment lost 1 base and the V segment lost 7 bases, leaving 6 bases of the junction unmatched. CDR3 size: 16 residues. Germline loops: CDR1 LNHDA, CDR2 SQIVND (reference sequence). CDR3: CASTFGGESGANVLTF. CDR3 DNA: TGTGCCAGTACCTTCGGGGGGGAATCTGGGGCCAACGTCCTGACTTTC.

The V gene is TRBV11-2, the J gene TRBJ2-1; D gene ambiguous. V was trimmed by 5 bases and J by 10 bases, leaving 15 bases between them. The CDR3 spans 13 residues. The germline V gene has CDR1 SGHAT and CDR2 FQNNGV. The CDR3 here is CASSIQLSPEQFF. DNA of the CDR3: TGTGCCAGCAGCATACAACTTAGCCCGGAGCAGTTCTTC.

This rearrangement joins TRBV28 to TRBJ1-5; 8 positions agree with TRBD1. The CDR3 consists of 13 residues. V trimming: 2 bases; J trimming: 13 bases; junction bases outside the gene matches: 7. The germline V gene has CDR1 MDHEN and CDR2 SYDVKM. The chain's CDR3 is CASSLGGRGPQHF. CDR3 DNA sequence: TGTGCCAGCAGTTTAGGAGGCAGGGGGCCTCAGCATTTT.

The chain has TRBV6-6 and TRBJ2-1, with 12 bases lining up with TRBD2. V trimming: 5 bases; J trimming: 7 bases; junction bases outside the gene matches: 6. The CDR3 runs 15 residues. Germline assignment: CDR1 MNHNY and CDR2 SVGAGI (reference sequence). The chain's CDR3 is CASSQGLAGKNEQFF. As DNA, the CDR3 is TGTGCCAGCAGTCAGGGACTAGCGGGTAAAAATGAGCAGTTCTTC.

This sequence joins TRBV6-6 and TRBJ1-5, with D perhaps TRBD1 (6 bases). Trimming cost V 8 bases and J 6 bases, with 20 bases left between them. The CDR3 has 15 amino acids. CDR1 and CDR2 from the germline V gene are MNHNY and SVGAGI (reference sequence). Here the CDR3 reads CASGTSRDTSQPQHF. CDR3 sequence (DNA): TGTGCCAGCGGCACGTCCCGGGACACTAGTCAGCCCCAGCATTTT.

This sequence joins TRBV11-3 and TRBJ2-3; D is uncertain. The CDR3 has 12 residues. In germline, CDR1 is SGHNT, CDR2 YENEEA. V dropped 4 bases and J dropped 3 bases, with 5 bases sitting between them. The CDR3 DNA sequence: TGTGCCAGCAGCTCGACAACAGATACGCAGTATTTT. Residues: CASSSTTDTQYF.

The rearrangement links TRBV28 to TRBJ2-1; 11 bases are shared with TRBD2. The CDR3 runs to 15 residues. In germline, CDR1 is MDHEN, CDR2 SYDVKM. V shed 6 bases and J 5 bases; nucleotides not matched to a gene: 6. The CDR3 DNA reads as TGTGCCAGCAGAACACTAGCGGGGGAGGACAATGAGCAGTTCTTC. It is translated as CASRTLAGEDNEQFF.

The chain employs TRBV7-3 and TRBJ2-7, with a weak D call TRBD2 (6 bases). Trimming took off 2 bases at V and 4 bases at J, with 9 bases between the two ends. The CDR3 has 13 residues. In germline, CDR1 is SGHTA, CDR2 FQGTGA. The CDR3 DNA reads TGTGCCAGCAGCTTAGGAGGGCGATACGAGCAGTACTTC. Its translation: CASSLGGRYEQYF.

This chain uses TRBV7-3 with TRBJ2-1; TRBD2 matches at 12 bases. Germline CDR1 reads SGHTA; CDR2 reads FQGTGA. The CDR3 length is 17 residues. Trimming at V came to 3 bases and at J to 4 bases, leaving 7 bases not matched to a gene. The CDR3 bases are TGTGCCAGCAGCTTCGCCGGGGGACTAGCGGGTTACAATGAGCAGTTCTTC. Protein sequence: CASSFAGGLAGYNEQFF.

The V and J genes are TRBV21-1 and TRBJ2-7; the table calls TRBD2, which could not be checked here. TRBV21-1 is assigned pseudogene status. The CDR3 consists of 22 residues. CDR3 nucleotide sequence: TGTGCCAGCAGCGGGGTCCGTATCGGGAGCGGGAGTTTAGGTTTCCTCTCCTACGAGCAGTACTTC. Translation gives CASSGVRIGSGSLGFLSYEQYF.

The V call is TRBV5-8, the J call TRBJ2-4; 12 nucleotides line up with TRBD2. This CDR3 is built from 20 residues. CDR1 and CDR2 (germline): SGHTS, YDEGEE. V shed 4 bases, J shed 1 base, and the junction held 15 bases outside the gene matches. The CDR3 coding sequence is TGTGCCAGCAGCAGGACTAGCGGGGCCCTCGTAGGAGGTGCCAAAAACATTCAGTACTTC. As protein: CASSRTSGALVGGAKNIQYF.

The chain links TRBV10-3 to TRBJ2-3; 9 nucleotides align to TRBD1. V dropped 10 bases and J dropped 2; count of bases not matched to a gene: 4. The CDR3 spans 13 residues. CDR1 ENHRY and CDR2 SYGVKD come from the germline V gene. CDR3 DNA: TGTGCCAACCGACAGGGGGTCACAGATACGCAGTATTTT. This codes for CANRQGVTDTQYF.